This T cell receptor beta chain is drawn from a study of blood T cell repertoires in COVID-19. Measured with immunoSEQ multiplex PCR; TCRdb has only the in-frame clones, and not every one. The data show 250,000 to 350,000 clones, approximately 89% seen once. With 4 bases clipped from V and 2 bases from J, the junction kept 9 bases outside the gene matches. Germline V gene data show CDR1 as SGHRS and CDR2 as YFSETQ. The CDR3 is 16 amino acids. This chain joins TRBV5-1 and TRBJ1-3, with 7 bases that match TRBD1. Sequencing input: peripheral blood. This clonotype originated in a woman aged 60 to 75 with acute or convalescent COVID-19. CDR3 DNA sequence: TGCGCCAGCAGCGTGACAGGGAGAGTGGCTGGAAACACCATATATTTT. Its translation: CASSVTGRVAGNTIYF.